The 21 T cell receptor beta chains below come from one sample, sequenced in a study of T cell repertoires in cytomegalovirus infection. Antigens of these TCRs are unknown. TCRdb re-derived calls from the reads in MiXCR, one entry per CDR3 protein. The table lists about 770,000 distinct CDR3 sequences, about 28% of them singletons, with around 13% in the top ten. Sequences were derived from cultured CD8+ T cells from PBMCs, sampled from culture after CMV antigen stimulation. The receptors were gathered from a human donor in good health (CMV status not recorded). Some clones in this sample may be carry-over from other donors' samples.

The chain is built from TRBV12-3 or TRBV12-4 and TRBJ1-4; D not certain. Trimming pared 4 bases from V and 8 bases from J, leaving 8 bases between. The CDR3 extends over 12 amino acids. The CDR3 spells CASSWAGEKLFF. The DNA for the CDR3 is TGTGCCAGCAGTTGGGCAGGCGAAAAACTGTTTTTT.

This chain links TRBV2 with TRBJ2-7; D tentatively reads TRBD1 or TRBD2 (7 bases each). V dropped 10 bases and J dropped 3 bases, with 13 bases sitting between them. The CDR3 consists of 12 residues. Germline lookup yields CDR1 SNHLY and CDR2 FYNNEI. CDR3 amino acids: CATQGGFYEQYF. The CDR3 DNA is TGTGCCACCCAGGGGGGGTTCTACGAGCAGTACTTC.

This clonotype was seen only a few times. V is TRBV7-9 and J is TRBJ1-5; D is undetermined. This CDR3 has 15 residues. Trimming took 4 bases from V and 0 from J, leaving 10 bases between them. CDR1 SEHNR and CDR2 FQNEAQ come from the germline V gene (reference sequence). As DNA, the CDR3 is TGTGCCAGCAGCTCCGACGGGTATAGCAATCAGCCCCAGCATTTT. Translation: CASSSDGYSNQPQHF.

The V and J genes are TRBV6-1 and TRBJ1-3, with D perhaps matching TRBD1 (6 bases). V was cut by 11 bases and J by 0 bases, with 14 bases left in between. CDR3 length equals 14 residues. The germline V gene has CDR1 MNHNS and CDR2 SASEGT. This CDR3 reads CAAGGPASGNTIYF. In DNA, the CDR3 is TGTGCCGCCGGGGGCCCAGCCTCTGGAAACACCATATATTTT.

This chain joins TRBV3-1 and TRBJ2-1; D is possibly TRBD2 (6 bases). The length of the CDR3 is 16 residues. The V and J ends lost 0 bases and 4 bases respectively, with 13 bases between them. The germline V gene encodes CDR1 LGHDT and CDR2 YNNKEL (reference sequence). The CDR3 loop reads CASSQDRRGIYNEQFF. The CDR3 DNA is TGTGCCAGCAGCCAAGATAGGCGGGGTATATACAATGAGCAGTTCTTC.

The rearrangement uses TRBV6-6 and TRBJ2-7; 8 bases agree with TRBD1. The CDR3 sequence is 15 residues long. V lost 0 bases and J lost 5; bases outside the gene matches: 6. CDR1 MNHNY and CDR2 SVGAGI come from the germline V gene (reference sequence). The CDR3 DNA sequence: TGTGCCAGCAGTTACTCGGTCCAGGGGGCCGACGAGCAGTACTTC. Amino acids: CASSYSVQGADEQYF.

V is TRBV13 and J is TRBJ1-4; TRBD1 is a possible D gene (6 bases). Per the germline V gene, CDR1 is PRHDT and CDR2 is FYEKMQ (reference sequence). V was shortened by 6 bases and J by 5 bases, with 19 bases between the two germline ends. The CDR3 extends over 16 amino acids. The CDR3 is CASSQPGRGENEKLFF. CDR3 nucleotides: TGTGCCAGCAGTCAACCGGGTAGGGGGGAAAATGAAAAACTGTTTTTT.

This chain uses TRBV7-6 with TRBJ2-1, with 7 bases aligning to TRBD2. V shed 2 bases, J shed 9 bases, and the junction held 16 bases outside the gene matches. The CDR3 runs 17 residues. Germline V gene lookup returns CDR1 SGHVS and CDR2 FNYEAQ. CDR3 region: CASSLRGPGLVSFEQFF. For the CDR3, the DNA is TGTGCCAGCAGCTTAAGGGGCCCCGGACTAGTGTCTTTTGAGCAGTTCTTC.

This clonotype was seen a few times. This rearrangement joins TRBV20-1 to TRBJ2-7; TRBD1 matches at 9 bases. V was pared by 0 bases and J by 3 bases, with 3 bases of the junction left unmatched. The CDR3 runs 14 residues. CDR1 DFQATT and CDR2 SNEGSKA come from the germline V gene (reference sequence). The CDR3 region is CSARDLTGGYEQYF. CDR3 DNA: TGCAGTGCTAGAGATCTGACAGGGGGCTACGAGCAGTACTTC.

The gene calls are TRBV2 and TRBJ2-5, with D perhaps TRBD2 (6 bases). Per germline, CDR1 SNHLY and CDR2 FYNNEI. V was cut by 10 bases and J by 4 bases, with 13 bases left in between. The CDR3 length is 12 residues. Here the CDR3 DNA reads TGTGCCACCCTCGGGGGTCGAGAGACCCAGTACTTC. It codes for CATLGGRETQYF.

This clonotype was detected ten times or more. The CDR3 loop is CASSLGREQFF. Written as DNA, the CDR3 is TGTGCCAGCAGCTTAGGTCGTGAGCAGTTCTTC. V usage is TRBV7-6 and J usage is TRBJ2-1; no definite D call. Looked up from germline, CDR1 is SGHVS and CDR2 is FNYEAQ. V lost 1 base and J lost 9, with 4 bases in between. This CDR3 has 11 amino acids.

This clonotype was seen a handful of times. The genes are TRBV6-2 or TRBV6-3 and TRBJ2-7; TRBD2 agrees at 13 bases. The CDR3 is 17 residues long. V dropped 0 bases and J dropped 2; count of bases not matched to a gene: 4. Germline CDR1 MNHEY, CDR2 SVGEGT. The CDR3 loop is CASSYSTSGGPTYEQYV. In nucleotides, the CDR3 is TGTGCCAGCAGTTACTCGACTAGCGGGGGGCCCACCTACGAGCAGTACGTC.

Only a few counts were recorded for this clonotype. The CDR3 nucleotides read TGTGCCACCAGCAGAACCGGGACAGGGTCCGATGAGCAGTTCTTC. Encoded protein: CATSRTGTGSDEQFF. The gene calls are TRBV15 and TRBJ2-1, with 9 bases matching TRBD1. Per germline, CDR1 LNHNV and CDR2 YYDKDF (reference sequence). This CDR3 is built from 15 residues. J lost 8 bases, V lost 2 bases, and 7 bases had no gene match.

The CDR3 reads CASSLSSANTEAFF. CDR3 coding DNA: TGTGCCAGCAGTCTCAGCTCCGCCAACACTGAAGCTTTCTTT. The J gene is TRBJ1-1, the V gene TRBV12-3 or TRBV12-4, with D uncertain. V dropped 5 bases and J dropped 2 bases, with 12 bases sitting between them. The CDR3 is made up of 14 amino acids.

This clonotype was observed a few times. The rearrangement joins TRBV4-2 to TRBJ2-4; D unclear. The ends were cut back, 0 bases at V and 0 bases at J, with 15 bases in the middle. Germline V CDR1 and CDR2: LGHNA, YNFKEQ. This CDR3 has 18 amino acids. Here the CDR3 reads CASSQEGRQGLAKNIQYF. The CDR3, as DNA: TGTGCCAGCAGCCAAGAAGGCAGGCAAGGGCTAGCCAAAAACATTCAGTACTTC.

The chain uses TRBV14 and TRBJ1-1; 7 nucleotides align to TRBD1. Germline-derived CDR1 and CDR2 are SGHDN and FVKESK. Trimming took 0 bases from V and 5 from J; bases not matched to a gene: 12. This CDR3 spans 17 amino acids. CDR3 sequence: CASSQDPPTGVRTEAFF. The CDR3 DNA reads as TGTGCCAGCAGCCAAGATCCCCCCACAGGGGTGAGGACTGAAGCTTTCTTT.

This clonotype came up a few times. The V and J genes are TRBV7-3 and TRBJ2-3, with 8 nucleotides matching TRBD2. The V gene end was trimmed by 5 bases and the J gene end by 2 bases; junction bases not matched to a gene: 9. The V gene's germline CDR1 is SGHTA and CDR2 FQGTGA. CDR3 length equals 16 residues. The DNA of the CDR3 is TGTGCCAGCAGCCACTCCGCGGGGGGACCCACAGATACGCAGTATTTT. As protein: CASSHSAGGPTDTQYF.

The rearrangement uses TRBV5-6 and TRBJ2-7, with TRBD2 as a possible D gene (7 bases). V dropped 1 base and J dropped 5 bases, with 16 bases sitting between them. CDR1 SGHDT and CDR2 YYEEEE come from the germline V gene. The CDR3 totals 15 residues. CDR3 sequence reads: CASSLPGGGGDEQYV. The CDR3 coding sequence is TGTGCCAGCAGCTTGCCTGGGGGCGGGGGTGACGAGCAGTACGTC.

The chain combines TRBV6-5 with TRBJ2-3, with D unresolved. Trimming removed 0 bases at V and 4 bases at J, with 5 bases between. The CDR3 is 13 amino acids. Germline V CDR1 and CDR2: MNHEY, SVGAGI. The CDR3 reads CASSYSIADTQYF. The CDR3 DNA reads as TGTGCCAGCAGTTACTCGATCGCAGATACGCAGTATTTT.

This clonotype was seen more than once but under ten times. The chain recombines TRBV7-4 with TRBJ2-7; possible D gene TRBD1, 5 bases. V lost 3 bases to trimming and J lost 4 bases, with 7 bases between them. Germline V CDR1 and CDR2: SGHVT, SQSDAQ. The CDR3 is 12 residues long. The CDR3 reads CASSFGQYEQYF. In DNA form, the CDR3 reads TGTGCCAGCAGCTTTGGACAATACGAGCAGTACTTC.

The rearrangement links TRBV6-5 to TRBJ1-2; maybe TRBD1 (5 bases). This CDR3 is 15 amino acids long. V gave up 2 bases and J gave up 4 bases, with 14 bases separating them. Germline values: CDR1 MNHEY, CDR2 SVGAGI. The CDR3, as DNA: TGTGCCAGCAGTTACCATCTGGGGGATGGCTATGGCTACACCTTC. Translation: CASSYHLGDGYGYTF.